A selection of T cell receptor beta chains follows, all from one sample in a study of shared clonotypes between healthy human individuals. This table comes from immunoSEQ multiplex PCR, and its TCRdb copy is limited to in-frame clones, with some not included. The sample has about 2 million clones, roughly 94% seen once. Sequences were obtained from naive CD8+ T cells sorted from blood. The receptors derive from a man aged 18-30 years in good health. CDR3s include the opening cysteine and the closing phenylalanine or tryptophan. The D gene is left open where the match is weak. Only some rows state a clone size, as once, few, many or a class for expanded clones.

.	.	TRBJ1-2	TRBV12-5	CASGLTAISYGYTF	TGTGCTAGTGGTTTGACAGCCATCAGCTATGGCTACACCTTC
.	TRBD1	TRBJ2-2	TRBV6-6	CASSYSTGGIGELFF	TGTGCCAGCAGTTACTCGACAGGGGGAATCGGGGAGCTGTTTTTT
.	.	TRBJ2-7	TRBV10-3	CAISGSWGSYEQYF	TGTGCCATCAGTGGCTCCTGGGGCTCCTACGAGCAGTACTTC
.	.	TRBJ2-1	TRBV5-1	CASSRRTPGYNEQFF	TGCGCCAGCAGCCGAAGGACCCCCGGGTACAATGAGCAGTTCTTC
once	TRBD1	TRBJ1-1	TRBV27	CASSLSAGGGTEAFF	TGTGCCAGCAGTTTATCGGCAGGGGGCGGCACTGAAGCTTTCTTT
.	.	TRBJ2-7	TRBV5-1	CASSWSGIDPYEQYF	TGCGCCAGCAGCTGGAGTGGGATCGACCCCTACGAGCAGTACTTC
.	.	TRBJ2-2	TRBV6-5	CASSYGENTGELFF	TGTGCCAGCAGTTATGGGGAGAACACCGGGGAGCTGTTTTTT
.	TRBD1	TRBJ2-7	TRBV30	CAWDRDYEQYF	TGTGCCTGGGACAGGGACTACGAGCAGTACTTC
.	.	TRBJ2-7	TRBV27	CASSLSSGVEQYF	TGTGCCAGCAGTTTAAGCTCAGGGGTCGAGCAGTACTTC
once	TRBD1	TRBJ2-7	TRBV28	CASSRDREDSYEQYF	TGTGCCAGCAGCCGAGACAGGGAAGATTCCTACGAGCAGTACTTC
.	TRBD2	TRBJ2-5	TRBV7-9	CASSLVAGGQETQYF	TGTGCCAGCAGCTTAGTAGCGGGGGGGCAAGAGACCCAGTACTTC